The 8 T cell receptor beta chains below all came from one sample that was sequenced in a study of T cell responses to AZD1222 COVID-19 vaccine (dated by TCRdb to about 2021). Preparation of the library involved the immunoSEQ multiplex PCR assay. TCRdb carries this immuneACCESS record with in-frame sequences only. Its versions omit some clonotypes, under half of them owing to an unresolved V gene in the studies checked, with the rest unexplained. This sample is represented by about 50,000 clones; roughly 88% of them were singletons. The ten largest clones capture around 16% of the sample. Per the publication, the time point label means: baseline before first vaccination. The material sequenced was peripheral blood, taken on day 0 of AZD1222 vaccination. Receptors were obtained from an adult in good health.

The chain is built from TRBV9 and TRBJ1-1; D is unresolved. V lost 2 bases and J lost 3, with 14 bases in between. Per germline, CDR1 SGDLS and CDR2 YYNGEE. CDR3 size: 15 residues. The CDR3 DNA follows: TGTGCCAGCAGCGTGGGAGATCGGCCAGACACTGAAGCTTTCTTT. Its protein product is CASSVGDRPDTEAFF.

The CDR3 DNA reads as TGTGCCAGCAGTTCCTCCGACCGGGCTGGATACACCTTC. Protein: CASSSSDRAGYTF. This rearrangement joins TRBV28 to TRBJ1-2; D gene unclear. Per germline, CDR1 MDHEN and CDR2 SYDVKM. The CDR3 is made up of 13 amino acids. The ends were cut back, 4 bases at V and 11 bases at J, with 17 bases in the middle.

This rearrangement joins TRBV6-6 to TRBJ2-7, with D possibly matching TRBD1 (5 bases). Trimming removed 2 bases from V and 0 bases from J, with 14 bases in between. Germline CDR1 is MNHNY and CDR2 is SVGAGI (reference sequence). The CDR3 consists of 16 residues. For the CDR3, the DNA is TGTGCCAGCAGTTACGGCGGACAAGCAAGCTCCTACGAGCAGTACTTC. Its protein product is CASSYGGQASSYEQYF.

This rearrangement joins TRBV9 to TRBJ2-3, with 7 bases fitting TRBD1. The CDR3 extends over 15 amino acids. The V and J ends lost 3 bases and 2 bases, in that order; junction bases with no gene match: 6. CDR1 and CDR2 from the germline V gene are SGDLS and YYNGEE. As DNA, the CDR3 is TGTGCCAGCAGCGGAACAGGGGTTATCACAGATACGCAGTATTTT. It is translated as CASSGTGVITDTQYF.

This clone was detected only a few times. V and J are TRBV7-9 and TRBJ2-5, with TRBD1 as a possible D gene (6 bases). CDR1 SEHNR and CDR2 FQNEAQ come from the germline V gene (reference sequence). Between the trimmed V and J ends, which lost 5 bases and 1 base, there was a span of 14 bases. CDR3 length equals 15 residues. CDR3 bases: TGTGCCAGCAGCCCCACCGGACAGTCCCAAGAGACCCAGTACTTC. This gives the protein CASSPTGQSQETQYF.

This clone turned up a few times. The CDR3 DNA follows: TGTGCCAGCAGCCCTGGGGGAACCGAGCAGTACTTC. Encoded protein: CASSPGGTEQYF. The chain recombines TRBV14 with TRBJ2-7; D may match TRBD1 or TRBD2 (5 bases each). This CDR3 contains 12 residues. Germline lookup yields CDR1 SGHDN and CDR2 FVKESK. V lost 4 bases, J lost 6 bases, and 10 bases lay in between.

This chain uses TRBV28 with TRBJ2-2, with 13 nucleotides matching TRBD2. This CDR3 has 20 residues. Germline V lookup: CDR1 MDHEN, CDR2 SYDVKM. V shed 6 bases, J shed 5 bases, and the junction held 18 bases outside the gene matches. In DNA, the CDR3 is TGTGCCAGCAGGCAAACCGGGACTAGCGGGGCAGTCACCGGGACCGGGGAGCTGTTTTTT. This codes for CASRQTGTSGAVTGTGELFF.

The chain couples TRBV10-3 to TRBJ2-5; 7 nucleotides align to TRBD2. With V trimmed by 3 bases and J by 5 bases, 15 bases remained unmatched. Germline V gene lookup returns CDR1 ENHRY and CDR2 SYGVKD. The CDR3 totals 17 residues. CDR3 in amino acids: CAISEGNRGTIGETQYF. CDR3 in DNA: TGTGCCATCAGTGAAGGCAACCGCGGGACTATCGGCGAGACCCAGTACTTC.